The clone carrying this TCR beta chain was seen more than once but under ten times. Its antigen remains unidentified. This sample stems from a study of beta chain features in type 1 diabetes. Study outcomes and limitations: Patients with Type 1 diabetes showed moderately but significantly shorter TCRB CDR3s in all four CD4+ subsets.

The entirety of the isolated RNA underwent reverse transcription, so expressed TCRB transcripts were sequenced. TCRdb's table, derived via immunoSEQ multiplex PCR, lists solely in-frame clones and lacks some. This sample has 200,000 to 300,000 clones, with about 15% found just once. This receptor was identified in a man aged 25 to 45 with type 1 diabetes. The source material was naive CD4+ T cells from blood.

CDR3 in DNA: TGTGCCAACTCCCGGGAGGTGAACACTGAAGCTTTCTTT. This translates into CANSREVNTEAFF. This chain joins TRBV6-1 and TRBJ1-1; D not resolved. There are 13 residues in the CDR3. Germline lookup yields CDR1 MNHNS and CDR2 SASEGT. The V end was cut by 10 bases, the J end by 0 bases, with 12 bases between.